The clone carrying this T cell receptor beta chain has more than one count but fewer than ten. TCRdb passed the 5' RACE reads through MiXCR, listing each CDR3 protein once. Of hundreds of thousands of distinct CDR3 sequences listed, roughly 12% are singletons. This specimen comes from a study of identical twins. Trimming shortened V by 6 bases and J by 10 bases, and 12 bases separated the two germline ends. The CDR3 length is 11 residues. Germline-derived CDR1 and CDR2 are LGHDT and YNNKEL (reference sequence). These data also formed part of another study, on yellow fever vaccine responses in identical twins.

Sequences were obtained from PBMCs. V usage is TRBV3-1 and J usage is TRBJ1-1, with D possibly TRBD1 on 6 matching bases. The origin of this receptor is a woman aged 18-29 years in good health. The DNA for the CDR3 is TGTGCCAGCAGGAAAGGCAGGGGAGCTTTCTTT. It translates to CASRKGRGAFF.